The 26 T cell receptor beta chains in this list originate from one sample, sequenced in a study of metastatic and nonmetastatic thyroid tumors (TCRdb year 2020). No patient had received any treatment before thyroid surgery. Libraries were built with PCR. The reads were generated on an Illumina HiSeq 4000. TCRdb trimmed public reads at Q25 via fastp, called clones via MiXCR and kept in-frame beta chains. This sample has about 16,000 clones in its table, and approximately 25% of those were observed once. Together, the top ten hold 13% of the sample. Material for sequencing was adjacent normal tissue. Receptors were obtained from a female donor with papillary thyroid cancer or a benign thyroid nodule (not recorded which). Some clones in this sample may be carry-over from other donors' samples.

This rearrangement joins TRBV6-1 to TRBJ2-7, with D hard to call. Germline V gene sequence: CDR1 MNHNS, CDR2 SASEGT. The CDR3 runs to 13 residues. V lost 1 base and J lost 3, with 7 bases in between. The CDR3 coding sequence is TGTGCCAGCAGTGAAGTATGGGTCTACGAGCAGTACTTC. This gives the protein CASSEVWVYEQYF.

This clone showed up just a few times. This rearrangement joins TRBV27 to TRBJ1-2, with TRBD1 as a possible D gene (6 bases). CDR1 and CDR2 (germline): MNHEY, SMNVEV (reference sequence). The V end lost 2 bases, the J end lost 4 bases, and 14 bases lay between the germline ends. This CDR3 contains 15 residues. The DNA of the CDR3 is TGTGCCAGCAGTTTAAAGCCAGGGGAAGGCTATGGCTACACCTTC. Amino acid sequence: CASSLKPGEGYGYTF.

This clone is classed as medium-sized (0.01 to 0.1%). The genes are TRBV7-3 and TRBJ2-1, with D tentatively TRBD1 (6 bases). The V gene's germline CDR1 is SGHTA and CDR2 FQGTGA. Trimming left V 1 base short and J 15 bases short, with 22 bases between. The length of the CDR3 is 15 residues. This CDR3 reads CASSLNPSDRTSWFF. The CDR3 nucleotides are TGTGCCAGCAGCTTAAACCCCTCCGACAGGACCTCTTGGTTCTTC.

This clone has a handful of counts. This chain uses TRBV6-2 or TRBV6-3 with TRBJ2-3; TRBD2 matches 8 bases. This CDR3 has 14 amino acids. The junction had 8 bases not matched to a gene; V was cut back by 7 bases and J by 5 bases. The germline gives CDR1 MNHEY, CDR2 SVGEGT. As DNA, the CDR3 is TGTGCCAGCACCCTCAGGCTAGCGGGAGATACGCAGTATTTT. Its protein product is CASTLRLAGDTQYF.

This clone was observed a few times. The V gene is TRBV27, the J gene TRBJ2-1; 7 bases are a match to TRBD2. This CDR3 is built from 16 residues. The trim removed 3 bases at V and 1 base at J, leaving 6 bases unmatched. The germline V gene has CDR1 MNHEY and CDR2 SMNVEV (reference sequence). The CDR3 DNA reads as TGTGCCAGCAGTTTGTCGGCTAGCGGATCCTACAATGAGCAGTTCTTC. Its protein is CASSLSASGSYNEQFF.

The J gene is TRBJ2-5, the V gene TRBV28, with D possibly TRBD1 on 6 matching bases. In germline, CDR1 is MDHEN, CDR2 SYDVKM. V lost 6 bases and J 5 bases, leaving 19 bases between the germline ends. The CDR3 totals 15 residues. CDR3 protein: CASRDEQGAYETQYF. The CDR3 coding sequence is TGTGCCAGCAGGGATGAACAGGGAGCCTACGAGACCCAGTACTTC.

By share of the sample, this clone is large. The chain links TRBV28 to TRBJ2-3; a weak D match, TRBD2 (5 bases). Looked up from germline, CDR1 is MDHEN and CDR2 is SYDVKM. The CDR3 consists of 16 residues. The germline V and J ends were trimmed by 4 bases and 0 bases, with 14 bases remaining between them. CDR3 sequence: CASSYLLLASTDTQYF. CDR3 DNA: TGTGCCAGCAGTTACCTCCTTCTAGCTAGCACAGATACGCAGTATTTT.

This chain joins TRBV27 and TRBJ2-7; TRBD2 matches 13 bases. Trimming cost V 6 bases and J 6 bases; bases outside gene matches: 5. This CDR3 is 14 amino acids long. Germline assignment: CDR1 MNHEY and CDR2 SMNVEV (reference sequence). CDR3 protein: CASSSGTSGIEQYF. In DNA, the CDR3 is TGTGCCAGCAGCTCCGGGACTAGCGGGATCGAGCAGTACTTC.

V usage is TRBV12-3 or TRBV12-4 and J usage is TRBJ2-7; TRBD2 aligns across 10 bases. After removal of 1 base from V and 0 bases from J, the junction contained 9 bases not matched to a gene. The CDR3 is made up of 18 amino acids. CDR3 sequence (DNA): TGTGCCAGCAGTTTAGAGGCTAGCGGGGGTCCTTTCTCCTACGAGCAGTACTTC. It specifies CASSLEASGGPFSYEQYF.

The DNA for the CDR3 is TGTGCCAGCAGCTTGGCCTGGACAGGGATGGATGGCACTGAAGCTTTCTTT. It specifies CASSLAWTGMDGTEAFF. The rearrangement uses TRBV5-4 and TRBJ1-1, with TRBD1 matching 8 bases. CDR1 is SGHNT and CDR2 is YYREEE in the germline V gene (reference sequence). This CDR3 comprises 17 residues. V trimming: 0 bases; J trimming: 4 bases; junction bases outside the gene matches: 11.

This chain uses TRBV7-6 with TRBJ2-5; D unclear. The CDR3 extends over 15 amino acids. Germline CDR1 SGHVS, CDR2 FNYEAQ. The V and J ends lost 5 bases and 7 bases respectively, with 20 bases between them. The CDR3 DNA reads as TGTGCCAGCAGCGACCGGACCCGGAAAATGGGGACCCAGTACTTC. This codes for CASSDRTRKMGTQYF.

V and J are TRBV12-3 or TRBV12-4 and TRBJ1-1; tentative D call: TRBD1 (5 bases). This CDR3 comprises 13 residues. V was clipped by 5 bases and J by 0 bases, with 7 bases between them. CDR3 DNA: TGTGCCAGCAGTCAGACAGTGAACACTGAAGCTTTCTTT. This encodes CASSQTVNTEAFF.

This clone was detected a few times. This chain connects TRBV6-1 to TRBJ2-7, with 7 bases matching TRBD1. Germline lookup yields CDR1 MNHNS and CDR2 SASEGT. Unmatched junction bases numbered 15, after V lost 5 bases and J lost 2 bases. This CDR3 is 17 amino acids long. CDR3 residues: CASSIQPPGQLTYEQYF. DNA of the CDR3: TGTGCCAGCAGTATACAGCCCCCGGGACAGCTGACCTACGAGCAGTACTTC.

The chain combines TRBV28 with TRBJ1-5, with no clear D. Trimming left V 2 bases short and J 4 bases short, with 0 bases between. CDR3 length equals 11 residues. Germline-derived CDR1 and CDR2 are MDHEN and SYDVKM. The CDR3 loop reads CASSLNQPQHF. The CDR3 nucleotides are TGTGCCAGCAGTTTAAATCAGCCCCAGCATTTT.

This clone was observed a handful of times. V gene TRBV2 combines with J gene TRBJ2-5; TRBD2 agrees at 9 bases. This CDR3 has 15 amino acids. The V segment lost 0 bases and the J segment 6 bases; nucleotides outside the gene matches: 5. Germline V gene sequence: CDR1 SNHLY, CDR2 FYNNEI. CDR3 coding DNA: TGTGCCAGCAGTGAAGCGCGGGGGGGCGGGAAGACCCAGTACTTC. This gives the protein CASSEARGGGKTQYF.

This clone showed up many times. The sample contains more than one DNA sequence encoding this CDR3. This rearrangement joins TRBV12-3 or TRBV12-4 to TRBJ2-1, with D hard to call. The V end was cut by 1 base, the J end by 7 bases, with 8 bases between. The length of the CDR3 is 13 residues. The CDR3 protein is CASSLGLRNEQFF. The CDR3, as DNA: TGTGCCAGCAGTTTAGGGTTGCGGAATGAGCAGTTCTTC.

This clone was seen a few times. V is TRBV20-1 and J is TRBJ2-7, with D perhaps matching TRBD2 (5 bases). Germline V gene lookup returns CDR1 DFQATT and CDR2 SNEGSKA (reference sequence). The CDR3 extends over 14 amino acids. The germline V and J ends were trimmed by 7 bases and 6 bases, with 22 bases remaining between them. CDR3: CSVLGIWGATEQYF. Written as DNA, the CDR3 is TGCAGTGTTCTAGGTATCTGGGGAGCCACCGAGCAGTACTTC.

The sample holds many counts of this clone. CDR3 in amino acids: CASNPGTGVGYTF. The CDR3 nucleotides are TGTGCCAGCAACCCCGGGACAGGGGTCGGCTACACCTTC. This chain connects TRBV6-2 or TRBV6-3 to TRBJ1-2; 10 nucleotides align to TRBD1. Unmatched junction bases numbered 7, after V lost 7 bases and J lost 8 bases. CDR3 size: 13 residues. The germline CDR1 and CDR2 sequences are MNHEY and SVGEGT.

The rearrangement links TRBV5-5 to TRBJ2-7; the D gene is possibly TRBD1 (5 bases). The CDR3 covers 13 residues. Germline V gene data show CDR1 as SGHKS and CDR2 as YYEKEE (reference sequence). Trimming took off 1 base at V and 4 bases at J, with 9 bases between the two ends. The CDR3, as DNA: TGTGCCAGCAGCTTGCAGGGCTATTACGAGCAGTACTTC. Translated: CASSLQGYYEQYF.

This clone was counted between two and nine times. V is TRBV19 and J is TRBJ2-1; D is undetermined. The CDR3 has 13 residues. Germline CDR1 reads LNHDA; CDR2 reads SQIVND (reference sequence). The V gene lost 4 bases and the J gene lost 2 bases, with 6 bases spanning the gap. The chain's CDR3 is CASSSLPYNEQFF. The DNA of the CDR3 is TGTGCCAGTAGTAGTCTACCCTACAATGAGCAGTTCTTC.

This clone is categorized as medium-sized. The rearrangement uses TRBV29-1 and TRBJ2-1, with TRBD1 as a possible D gene (6 bases). Germline CDR1 reads SQVTM; CDR2 reads ANQGSEA. The length of the CDR3 is 15 residues. V lost 4 bases, J lost 3 bases, and 16 bases lay in between. The CDR3 loop reads CSVVWRQANYNEQFF. DNA for the CDR3: TGCAGCGTTGTCTGGAGACAGGCGAACTACAATGAGCAGTTCTTC.

The CDR3 DNA reads as TGCAGTGCTGGCCCCGGGACTAGCGGGGGGAATGAGCAGTTCTTC. Residues: CSAGPGTSGGNEQFF. The chain has TRBV20-1 and TRBJ2-1; TRBD2 matches at 15 bases. V lost 5 bases, J lost 7 bases, and 6 bases stayed unmatched. Germline CDR1 and CDR2: DFQATT and SNEGSKA (reference sequence). The CDR3 extends over 15 amino acids.

This chain connects TRBV6-1 to TRBJ2-7, with 7 bases identical to TRBD2. The CDR3 sequence is 16 residues long. After removal of 5 bases from V and 4 bases from J, the junction contained 14 bases not matched to a gene. Germline lookup yields CDR1 MNHNS and CDR2 SASEGT. The CDR3: CASSSLHSGKKYEQYF. The CDR3 DNA is TGTGCCAGCAGTTCCCTCCACAGCGGGAAGAAGTACGAGCAGTACTTC.

The J gene is TRBJ1-2, the V gene TRBV6-1, with D perhaps matching TRBD1 (5 bases). CDR3 length: 11 residues. Germline V gene lookup returns CDR1 MNHNS and CDR2 SASEGT. V lost 10 bases to trimming and J lost 4 bases, with 10 bases between them. CDR3 coding DNA: TGTGCCACGGGACTGGCCTATGGCTACACCTTC. Translated: CATGLAYGYTF.

This clone was counted between two and nine times. The chain has TRBV7-2 and TRBJ2-7, with D hard to call. CDR1 and CDR2 from the germline V gene are SGHTA and FQGNSA. The V end was cut by 1 base, the J end by 0 bases, with 7 bases between. The CDR3 is 14 residues long. The CDR3 nucleotides are TGTGCCAGCAGCTTAGGTCTAAGCTCCTACGAGCAGTACTTC. As protein: CASSLGLSSYEQYF.

The J gene is TRBJ2-3, the V gene TRBV11-2, with D unresolved. Trimming took off 4 bases at V and 3 bases at J, with 5 bases between the two ends. Germline CDR1 is SGHAT and CDR2 is FQNNGV. The CDR3 covers 12 residues. The CDR3 loop reads CASSSQTDTQYF. CDR3 coding DNA: TGTGCCAGCAGCTCCCAAACAGATACGCAGTATTTT.